These 15 T cell receptor beta chains came from one sample sequenced in a study of spatial heterogeneity in lung cancer. Points from the study as a whole: Tracking of tumor mutation counts was seen in expanded intratumoral alpha and beta TCR counts.

These TCRs are of unknown antigen specificity. TCRdb ran MiXCR on the 5' RACE reads and lists one entry per CDR3 protein. The sample lists around 300 distinct CDR3 sequences, about 42% occurring once. As to time point: sample taken at primary tumor resection. This specimen consisted of lung tumor tissue, obtained at surgery. Receptors were obtained from a male donor with early-stage non-small cell lung cancer.

This clonotype was observed a handful of times. A read error may produce the germline difference seen at one junction end. Because this beta chain is a stray read in a library intended to capture alpha chains, its abundance should not be given much weight. The chain has TRBV9 and TRBJ2-5, with D possibly being TRBD2 (6 bases). Germline V gene data show CDR1 as SGDLS and CDR2 as YYNGEE. There are 14 residues in the CDR3. This CDR3 reads CSSSVADNQETQYF. CDR3 nucleotides: TGTTCCAGCAGCGTAGCGGACAACCAAGAGACCCAGTACTTC.

As to this clonotype: A library made for alpha chains picked up this beta chain off target, so its size means little. This chain connects TRBV15 to TRBJ2-1; TRBD2 is a possible D gene (5 bases). CDR1 and CDR2 (germline): LNHNV, YYDKDF (reference sequence). V dropped 5 bases and J dropped 2 bases, with 16 bases sitting between them. The CDR3 totals 16 residues. The CDR3 spells CATSVPGLGAYNEQFF. The CDR3 region has the DNA TGTGCCACCAGCGTACCCGGACTCGGAGCCTACAATGAGCAGTTCTTC.

For this clonotype: This beta chain turned up in a library designed for alpha chains; as an off-target read, its abundance says little. This rearrangement joins TRBV4-3 to TRBJ1-2; D gene unclear. From germline, CDR1 is LGHNA and CDR2 YSLEER. This CDR3 comprises 14 residues. V lost 3 bases and J 4 bases, leaving 12 bases between the germline ends. CDR3 nucleotide sequence: TGCGCCAGCAGCCACGACTGGCAGTCCTATGGCTACACCTTC. Translated: CASSHDWQSYGYTF.

As concerns this clonotype: For a library built for alpha chains, this beta chain is a stray read; little rests on its size. The V and J genes are TRBV6-1 and TRBJ2-3; 9 nucleotides match TRBD2. V shed 5 bases and J 2 bases; nucleotides not matched to a gene: 5. The CDR3 is 15 amino acids. Looked up from germline, CDR1 is MNHNS and CDR2 is SASEGT. CDR3 amino acids: CASSSGRLNTDTQYF. The CDR3 DNA follows: TGTGCCAGCAGTAGCGGGAGGCTAAACACAGATACGCAGTATTTT.

Worth noting for this clonotype: This beta chain is a stray sequence in a library constructed for alpha chains; its clone size is not meaningful. The gene calls are TRBV20-1 and TRBJ2-2, with D perhaps matching TRBD1 (7 bases). The germline V gene encodes CDR1 DFQATT and CDR2 SNEGSKA (reference sequence). Deletions cut 6 bases from V and 2 bases from J, with 13 bases between. This CDR3 has 14 residues. CDR3 amino acids: CSAGQGGNTGELFF. The DNA for the CDR3 is TGCAGTGCGGGCCAGGGGGGTAACACCGGGGAGCTGTTTTTT.

This clonotype showed up just a few times. The size of this beta chain means little, since it is a stray read in a library made for alpha chains. This chain connects TRBV6-2 or TRBV6-3 to TRBJ2-1; D unresolved. This CDR3 comprises 14 residues. Deletions cut 4 bases from V and 0 bases from J, with 7 bases between. The V gene's germline CDR1 is MNHEY and CDR2 SVGEGT. CDR3 sequence: CASSWPSSYNEQFF. Here the CDR3 DNA reads TGTGCCAGCAGTTGGCCCAGCTCCTACAATGAGCAGTTCTTC.

About this clonotype: Since it is a stray read in a library aimed at alpha chains, this beta chain has a size that is not meaningful. The rearrangement joins TRBV9 to TRBJ2-7; 8 positions agree with TRBD2. The germline CDR1 and CDR2 sequences are SGDLS and YYNGEE. Germline trimming cut 0 bases from V and 3 bases from J; bases unmatched to any gene: 5. The CDR3 is made up of 15 amino acids. CDR3: CASSVDPAGVYEQYF. CDR3 nucleotides: TGTGCCAGCAGCGTAGACCCAGCGGGGGTCTACGAGCAGTACTTC. Full variable domain (remainder filled in from reference TRBV9 and TRBJ2-7): DSGVTQTPKHLITATGQRVTLRCSPRSGDLSVYWYQQSLDQGLQFLIQYYNGEERAKGNILERFSAQQFPDLHSELNLSSLELGDSALYFCASSVDPAGVYEQYFGPGTRLTVT.

This clonotype is categorized as hyperexpanded. This beta chain lies outside the target of a library built for alpha chains; its clone size means little. Here the CDR3 DNA reads TGTGCCAGCAGTTCCGGACCCAACTACGAGCAGTACTTC. This encodes CASSSGPNYEQYF. The chain carries TRBV7-6 and TRBJ2-7; the D is unclear. From germline, CDR1 is SGHVS and CDR2 FNYEAQ. The CDR3 is 13 residues long. V lost 6 bases and J 3 bases, leaving 12 bases between the germline ends.

This clonotype was seen only a few times. Since the library was made to target alpha chains, this beta chain is a stray read and its abundance is not meaningful. The chain couples TRBV5-1 to TRBJ2-2; unclear D gene. From germline, CDR1 is SGHRS and CDR2 YFSETQ. V lost 5 bases, J lost 3 bases, and 11 bases lay in between. The CDR3 extends over 14 amino acids. The CDR3 here is CASSSDTYTGELFF. In DNA, the CDR3 is TGCGCCAGCAGTTCCGACACTTACACCGGGGAGCTGTTTTTT.

This clonotype was observed a handful of times. This beta chain represents an off-target read in a library built for alpha chains; its size is of limited meaning. The chain links TRBV5-4 to TRBJ2-5, with TRBD1 matching over 10 bases. V gave up 0 bases and J gave up 7 bases; unmatched junction bases: 9. CDR3 length equals 16 residues. The germline V gene has CDR1 SGHNT and CDR2 YYREEE (reference sequence). CDR3 in amino acids: CASSLGGQGGAWTQYF. DNA of the CDR3: TGTGCCAGCAGCTTGGGAGGACAGGGGGGGGCATGGACCCAGTACTTC.

A few counts support this clonotype. This beta chain was picked up by a library intended for alpha chains and is off target, so its count carries little meaning. The rearrangement joins TRBV27 to TRBJ2-1; TRBD2 matches at 10 bases. V trimming: 5 bases; J trimming: 7 bases; junction bases outside the gene matches: 11. The CDR3 length is 16 residues. CDR1 is MNHEY, CDR2 SMNVEV, per germline (reference sequence). The chain's CDR3 is CASSKGLAEEDNEQFF. CDR3 coding DNA: TGTGCCAGCAGTAAAGGACTAGCGGAAGAGGATAATGAGCAGTTCTTC.

Comment on this clonotype: This beta chain appears as a stray read in a library generated for alpha chains; its size is not informative. This chain connects TRBV4-3 to TRBJ1-3; D may be TRBD1 (5 bases). The V end lost 0 bases, the J end lost 2 bases, and 8 bases lay between the germline ends. Germline CDR1 LGHNA, CDR2 YSLEER. The CDR3 contains 15 residues. The CDR3 here is CASSQDTGPGNTIYF. As DNA, the CDR3 is TGCGCCAGCAGCCAAGATACAGGTCCTGGAAACACCATATATTTT.

As for this clonotype: Being off target in a library aimed at alpha chains, this beta chain has a size of little meaning. This chain joins TRBV5-1 and TRBJ2-3; 10 positions match TRBD2. The CDR3 extends over 15 amino acids. J gave up 5 bases and V 4 bases, and 7 bases lay outside the gene matches. Germline CDR1 and CDR2: SGHRS and YFSETQ. CDR3 bases: TGCGCCAGCAGCCCTCTAGCGGGAGAACAAGATACGCAGTATTTT. Translation: CASSPLAGEQDTQYF.

Comment on this clonotype: The library was prepared for alpha chains; this beta chain is a stray read, so its frequency means little. The CDR3 DNA reads as TGTGCCAGCAGCGGAACGGACAGGTTGGGAGAGCAGTACTTC. Protein sequence: CASSGTDRLGEQYF. The chain is built from TRBV5-6 and TRBJ2-7; TRBD1 aligns across 7 bases. The junction had 11 bases not matched to a gene; V was cut back by 4 bases and J by 7 bases. Germline CDR1 reads SGHDT; CDR2 reads YYEEEE. This CDR3 is built from 14 residues.

Details on this clonotype: This beta chain is off target for a library built for alpha chains, so its abundance means little. The chain combines TRBV6-6 with TRBJ1-4; TRBD1 matches 8 bases. The CDR3 has 17 residues. Germline-derived CDR1 and CDR2 are MNHNY and SVGAGI (reference sequence). Trimming at V came to 2 bases and at J to 2 bases, leaving 7 bases not matched to a gene. CDR3 coding DNA: TGTGCCAGCAGTTACCTTGGGCCAGGGGGCACTAATGAAAAACTGTTTTTT. This gives the protein CASSYLGPGGTNEKLFF.